The T cell receptor beta chain described here comes from a study of early T cells in non-severe SARS-CoV-2 infection. Study context: Sequencing was performed on bulk RNA from unsorted whole blood, leaving chains unpaired.

TCRdb reprocessed the 5' RACE reads with MiXCR, giving one entry per CDR3 protein. Here the sample spans 99,000 or so distinct CDR3 sequences, about 15% being singletons. CDR1 and CDR2 (germline): SGHDT, YYEEEE. The CDR3 is 13 residues long. Between the trimmed V and J ends, which lost 5 bases and 7 bases, there was a span of 16 bases. V and J are TRBV5-6 and TRBJ2-7; D may be TRBD1 (5 bases). The source of this sequence is an adult who was a healthcare worker with PCR-confirmed SARS-CoV-2 infection or an uninfected control (not recorded which). The sample consisted of whole blood. The CDR3 DNA reads as TGTGCCAGCAGACCTGGACACCTCGGGGAGCAGTACTTC. Translation gives CASRPGHLGEQYF. Full variable domain (rest looked up from reference TRBV5-6 and TRBJ2-7): DAGVTQSPTHLIKTRGQQVTLRCSPKSGHDTVSWYQQALGQGPQFIFQYYEEEERQRGNFPDRFSGHQFPNYSSELNVNALLLGDSALYLCASRPGHLGEQYFGPGTRLTVT.